This entry is about one T cell receptor beta chain. Antigen unknown. The data are from a study of OX40 agonist ivuxolimab in advanced cancers. Study summary: Those enrolled were about 82% male, with a mean age of approximately 60 years and ages from about 20 to 85. Findings of the study overall: No antigen was identified for the clonally expanded peripheral T cells.

Generated by immunoSEQ multiplex PCR, the TCRdb table keeps only in-frame clones and is missing some. The data show 90,000 to 100,000 clones, 70% to 90% seen once. Patients were ruled out by autoimmune disease history or systemic immunosuppression. V lost 7 bases to trimming and J lost 4 bases, with 9 bases between them. The CDR3 sequence is 12 residues long. CDR1 is SGDLS and CDR2 is YYNGEE in the germline V gene. This receptor was obtained from an adult with an advanced solid tumor such as melanoma, head and neck, liver or kidney cancer. The chain employs TRBV9 and TRBJ2-1; D gene ambiguous. The specimen comprised CD4+ or CD8+ T cells sorted from blood, sampled in a trial of the OX40 agonist ivuxolimab. The CDR3 sequence is CASGIKYNEQFF. CDR3 nucleotide sequence: TGTGCCAGCGGGATAAAGTACAATGAGCAGTTCTTC.